This T cell receptor beta chain was recovered during a study of T cells in Graves' hyperthyroidism and ophthalmopathy. Study findings and constraints: Most expanded thyroid clonotypes above 0.001 recurred in blood.

V lost 0 bases to trimming and J lost 7 bases; unmatched junction nucleotides: 3. In germline, CDR1 is SGHAT, CDR2 FQNNGV. The CDR3 is 15 amino acids. RNA transcripts provided the source from which TCR beta CDR3 regions were amplified. In the first-round RT-PCR of the TCR CDR3, the HTBI primer set was used. Each CDR3 protein gets one entry after TCRdb re-called the multiplex PCR reads with MiXCR. The sample carries roughly 290,000 distinct CDR3 sequences, approximately 15% recorded once. This clonotype has ten or more counts. What it binds is unknown. The chain employs TRBV11-2 and TRBJ2-1; TRBD2 aligns across 10 bases. Sequencing input: blood. The sequence derives from a woman aged 55-69 years with Graves' ophthalmopathy. CDR3 residues: CASSLEAGGLNEQFF. The DNA for the CDR3 is TGTGCCAGCAGCTTAGAAGCGGGAGGGCTGAATGAGCAGTTCTTC.